A single sample is the source of the 18 T cell receptor beta chains below, sequenced in a study of T-cell reconstitution after alpha-beta-depleted transplantation in children. Preparing the TCRbeta library involved the use of unique molecular identifiers. TCRdb fed the PCR reads into MiXCR, producing one record per CDR3 protein. The data show about 170,000 distinct CDR3 sequences, 11% seen once. This material consisted of PBMCs, taken before TCRalphabeta/CD19-depleted stem cell transplant. The receptors were gathered from a boy aged 2 to 10 with acute myeloid leukemia, due to receive a stem cell transplant.

At least ten counts were recorded for this clonotype. The chain employs TRBV12-3 or TRBV12-4 and TRBJ2-6; D remains ambiguous. This CDR3 has 13 amino acids. V was shortened by 6 bases and J by 0 bases, with 3 bases between the two germline ends. This CDR3 is CASRDSGANVLTF. The CDR3 bases are TGTGCCAGCAGAGACTCTGGGGCCAACGTCCTGACTTTC.

In its sample, this clonotype was seen many times. The chain combines TRBV7-9 with TRBJ2-7, with 9 bases matching TRBD2. Germline values: CDR1 SEHNR, CDR2 FQNEAQ (reference sequence). The CDR3 contains 16 residues. V lost 7 bases and J lost 3; bases outside the gene matches: 13. CDR3 nucleotides: TGTGCCAGCACCGCCGTAGTGCGGGAGGGAATCTACGAGCAGTACTTC. Its protein is CASTAVVREGIYEQYF.

In this sample, this clonotype turned up many times. V gene TRBV5-1 combines with J gene TRBJ2-3; TRBD1 is a possible D gene (6 bases). The germline gives CDR1 SGHRS, CDR2 YFSETQ. The CDR3 has 15 amino acids. Between the trimmed V and J ends, which lost 4 bases and 1 base, there was a span of 13 bases. The CDR3 sequence: CASSPTGIGTDTQYF. The DNA for the CDR3 is TGCGCCAGCAGCCCTACAGGGATCGGCACAGATACGCAGTATTTT.

In the case of this clonotype: A much larger clone sits a single nucleotide away, making a read error possible. This chain links TRBV10-2 with TRBJ2-5; no clear D gene. Trimming took 5 bases from V and 4 from J, leaving 14 bases between them. This CDR3 comprises 14 residues. Germline V lookup: CDR1 WSHSY, CDR2 SAAADI. DNA of the CDR3: TGCGCCAGCAGTCTGAGGCGGACGCCAGAGACCCAGTACTTC. Protein product: CASSLRRTPETQYF.

The table lists this clonotype with many counts. The chain links TRBV29-1 to TRBJ2-1; D remains unclear. There are 13 residues in the CDR3. Per the germline V gene, CDR1 is SQVTM and CDR2 is ANQGSEA. Between the trimmed V and J ends, which lost 1 base and 4 bases, there was a span of 8 bases. CDR3 bases: TGCAGCGTTGAAGGTGGGCTTTACAATGAGCAGTTCTTC. Translation: CSVEGGLYNEQFF.

This clonotype showed up many times. The J gene is TRBJ2-7, the V gene TRBV7-8; a weak D match, TRBD1 (5 bases). In germline, CDR1 is SGHVS, CDR2 FQNEAQ. There are 14 residues in the CDR3. V lost 5 bases and J lost 5, with 16 bases in between. The chain's CDR3 is CASSPMGRVDEQYF. For the CDR3, the DNA is TGTGCCAGCAGCCCCATGGGCAGGGTGGACGAGCAGTACTTC. Using reference TRBV7-8 and TRBJ2-7 for the parts outside the CDR3, the full variable domain is GAGVSQSPRYKVAKRGQDVALRCDPISGHVSLFWYQQALGQGPEFLTYFQNEAQLDKSGLPSDRFFAERPEGSVSTLKIQRTQQEDSAVYLCASSPMGRVDEQYFGPGTRLTVT.

This clonotype was seen repeatedly, ten times or more. V usage is TRBV5-6 and J usage is TRBJ1-3; D may be TRBD1 (5 bases). CDR1 is SGHDT and CDR2 is YYEEEE in the germline V gene. This CDR3 comprises 16 residues. V was trimmed by 0 bases and J by 2 bases, leaving 12 bases between them. CDR3 residues: CASSLGLGETGNTIYF. CDR3 DNA: TGTGCCAGCAGCTTGGGGTTGGGGGAGACTGGAAACACCATATATTTT. The complete variable domain, with remaining parts taken from reference TRBV5-6 and TRBJ1-3, reads DAGVTQSPTHLIKTRGQQVTLRCSPKSGHDTVSWYQQALGQGPQFIFQYYEEEERQRGNFPDRFSGHQFPNYSSELNVNALLLGDSALYLCASSLGLGETGNTIYFGEGSWLTVV.

At least ten counts were recorded for this clonotype. V usage is TRBV20-1 and J usage is TRBJ2-1; 7 bases are a match to TRBD2. This CDR3 has 13 amino acids. Per germline, CDR1 DFQATT and CDR2 SNEGSKA (reference sequence). The junction had 3 bases not matched to a gene; V was cut back by 2 bases and J by 5 bases. The CDR3 DNA sequence: TGCAGTGCTAGACAGACTAGCAACAATGAGCAGTTCTTC. Residues: CSARQTSNNEQFF.

This clonotype was recorded at least ten times. The V and J genes are TRBV20-1 and TRBJ2-3; TRBD2 agrees at 7 bases. V was pared by 5 bases and J by 0 bases, with 8 bases of the junction left unmatched. CDR1 and CDR2 (germline): DFQATT, SNEGSKA (reference sequence). This CDR3 has 15 amino acids. The CDR3 DNA follows: TGCAGTGCTGGGGGAGGGCCGACTAGCACAGATACGCAGTATTTT. This encodes CSAGGGPTSTDTQYF.

This clonotype has a count of ten or more. The V gene is TRBV20-1, the J gene TRBJ1-1; 8 bases match TRBD1. Germline lookup yields CDR1 DFQATT and CDR2 SNEGSKA (reference sequence). There are 13 residues in the CDR3. The CDR3 region has the DNA TGCAGGATCCAGGGGGCAGGGAACACTGAAGCTTTCTTT. Translating gives CRIQGAGNTEAFF.

This clonotype was seen many times. The chain uses TRBV28 and TRBJ1-2; 8 bases fit TRBD1. Germline assignment: CDR1 MDHEN and CDR2 SYDVKM. CDR3 length equals 14 residues. V was pared by 6 bases and J by 8 bases, with 11 bases of the junction left unmatched. This chain's CDR3 is CASSFTTDRGGYTF. As DNA, the CDR3 is TGTGCCAGCAGCTTCACAACTGACAGGGGCGGCTACACCTTC.

This clonotype was detected ten times or more. The chain employs TRBV20-1 and TRBJ2-7; possible D gene TRBD2, 6 bases. Germline V CDR1 and CDR2: DFQATT, SNEGSKA (reference sequence). Trimming pared 6 bases from V and 1 base from J, leaving 13 bases between. This CDR3 is 13 amino acids long. The CDR3 nucleotides are TGCAGTGCCCTCGGGAGCGGATCCTACGAGCAGTACTTC. The encoded protein is CSALGSGSYEQYF.

This clonotype was detected ten times or more. The genes are TRBV20-1 and TRBJ2-7, with a possible D match to TRBD1 (6 bases). Germline V lookup: CDR1 DFQATT, CDR2 SNEGSKA (reference sequence). Trimming left V 1 base short and J 3 bases short, with 13 bases between. The CDR3 is 14 residues long. The CDR3 sequence is CSARVGGVSYEQYF. CDR3 nucleotide sequence: TGCAGTGCTAGAGTAGGGGGAGTGAGCTACGAGCAGTACTTC.

This clonotype came up many times. The rearrangement uses TRBV6-5 and TRBJ2-3; TRBD1 matches at 10 bases. With 4 bases clipped from V and 4 bases from J, the junction kept 11 bases outside the gene matches. Germline V CDR1 and CDR2: MNHEY, SVGAGI. This CDR3 has 17 residues. CDR3 sequence reads: CASSFSTGTGEADTQYF. CDR3 nucleotides: TGTGCCAGCAGTTTCTCGACCGGGACAGGGGAGGCAGATACGCAGTATTTT.

This clonotype was observed many times. The V gene is TRBV27, the J gene TRBJ2-7, with 10 bases fitting TRBD2. Germline-derived CDR1 and CDR2 are MNHEY and SMNVEV (reference sequence). The CDR3 has 15 residues. Trimming cost V 8 bases and J 4 bases; bases outside gene matches: 11. The CDR3: CASCPLAGVPYEQYF. In nucleotides, the CDR3 is TGTGCCAGCTGCCCCCTAGCGGGAGTGCCTTACGAGCAGTACTTC.

This clonotype was detected ten times or more. The chain links TRBV3-1 to TRBJ2-7, with D unclear. The CDR3 loop spans 11 amino acids. CDR1 is LGHDT, CDR2 YNNKEL, per germline (reference sequence). V shed 0 bases and J shed 5 bases, with 2 bases lying between them. CDR3 region: CASSQENEQYF. DNA for the CDR3: TGTGCCAGCAGCCAAGAAAACGAGCAGTACTTC.

This clonotype was recorded many times. This rearrangement joins TRBV7-3 to TRBJ2-1; D is perhaps TRBD2 (6 bases). The V gene lost 2 bases and the J gene lost 2 bases, with 10 bases spanning the gap. The CDR3 covers 15 residues. Per germline, CDR1 SGHTA and CDR2 FQGTGA. This chain's CDR3 is CASSLGVAAYNEQFF. The CDR3 nucleotides read TGTGCCAGCAGCTTAGGGGTAGCGGCCTACAATGAGCAGTTCTTC.

Notes on this clonotype: It may be a read error: a sequence one base away is much more abundant. This chain links TRBV28 with TRBJ1-2; no definite D call. The V gene's germline CDR1 is MDHEN and CDR2 SYDVKM. This CDR3 has 14 residues. CDR3: CASSLYRADYGDTF. In DNA form, the CDR3 reads TGTGCCAGCAGTTTATATAGGGCCGACTATGGCGACACCTTC.